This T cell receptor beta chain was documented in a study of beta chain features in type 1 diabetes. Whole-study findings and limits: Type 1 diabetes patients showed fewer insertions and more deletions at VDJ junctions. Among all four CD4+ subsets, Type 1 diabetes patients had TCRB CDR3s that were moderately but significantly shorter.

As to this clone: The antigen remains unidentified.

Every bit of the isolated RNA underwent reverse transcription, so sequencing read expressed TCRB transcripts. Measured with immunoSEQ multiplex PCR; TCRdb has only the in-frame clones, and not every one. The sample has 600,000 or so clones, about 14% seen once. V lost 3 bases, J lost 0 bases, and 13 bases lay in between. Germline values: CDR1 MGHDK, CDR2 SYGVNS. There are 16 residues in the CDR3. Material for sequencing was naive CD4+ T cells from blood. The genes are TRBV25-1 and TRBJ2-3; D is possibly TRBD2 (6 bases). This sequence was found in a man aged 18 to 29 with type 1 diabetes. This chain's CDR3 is CASSDYSRESTDTQYF. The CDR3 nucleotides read TGTGCCAGCAGTGATTATTCACGGGAGAGCACAGATACGCAGTATTTT.